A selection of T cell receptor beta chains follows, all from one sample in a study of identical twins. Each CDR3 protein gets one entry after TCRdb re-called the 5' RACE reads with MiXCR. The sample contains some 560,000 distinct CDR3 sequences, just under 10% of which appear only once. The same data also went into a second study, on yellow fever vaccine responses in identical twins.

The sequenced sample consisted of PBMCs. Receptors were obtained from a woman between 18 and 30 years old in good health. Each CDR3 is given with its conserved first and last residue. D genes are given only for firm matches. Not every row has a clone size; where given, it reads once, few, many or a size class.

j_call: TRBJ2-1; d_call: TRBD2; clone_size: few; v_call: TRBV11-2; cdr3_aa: CASSLRLAGGLRLDEQFF; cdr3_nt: TGTGCCAGCAGCTTAAGACTAGCGGGGGGGCTTAGGTTGGATGAGCAGTTCTTC
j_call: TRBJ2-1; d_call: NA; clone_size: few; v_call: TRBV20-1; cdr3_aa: CSARVGGEQFF; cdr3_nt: TGCAGTGCCAGGGTCGGAGGTGAGCAGTTCTTC
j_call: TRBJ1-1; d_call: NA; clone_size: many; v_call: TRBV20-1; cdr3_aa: CSALSLTLTTHAEAFF; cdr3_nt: TGCAGTGCTTTATCCTTGACGCTCACAACCCACGCTGAAGCTTTCTTT
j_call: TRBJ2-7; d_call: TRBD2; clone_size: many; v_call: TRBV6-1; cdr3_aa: CASRPNSGGAHEQYF; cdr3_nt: TGTGCCAGCAGGCCAAATAGCGGGGGGGCCCACGAGCAGTACTTC
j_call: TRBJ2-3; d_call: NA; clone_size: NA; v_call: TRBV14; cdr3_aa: CASSPGGLGDTQYF; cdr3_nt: TGTGCCAGCAGCCCTGGGGGACTCGGGGATACGCAGTATTTT
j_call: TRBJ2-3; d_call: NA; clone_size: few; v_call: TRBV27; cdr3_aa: CASRSVADTQYF; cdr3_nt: TGTGCCAGCCGGTCCGTCGCAGATACGCAGTATTTT
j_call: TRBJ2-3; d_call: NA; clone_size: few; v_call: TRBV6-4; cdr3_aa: CASSEMPSTDTQYF; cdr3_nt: TGTGCCAGCAGTGAGATGCCAAGCACAGATACGCAGTATTTT
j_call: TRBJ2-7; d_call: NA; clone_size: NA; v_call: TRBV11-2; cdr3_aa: CASTPQGFTGVLYEQYF; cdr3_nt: TGTGCCAGCACCCCCCAGGGCTTCACGGGAGTCCTCTACGAGCAGTACTTC
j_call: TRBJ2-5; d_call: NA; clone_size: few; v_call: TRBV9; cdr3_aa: CASSVELGGWETQYF; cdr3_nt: TGTGCCAGCAGCGTAGAATTGGGGGGCTGGGAGACCCAGTACTTC
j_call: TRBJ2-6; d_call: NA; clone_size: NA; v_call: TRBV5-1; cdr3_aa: CASSLGDNSGANVLTF; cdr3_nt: TGCGCCAGCAGCTTGGGGGACAACTCTGGGGCCAACGTCCTGACTTTC
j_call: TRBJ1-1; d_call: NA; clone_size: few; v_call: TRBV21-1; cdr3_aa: CASGGHRITEAFF; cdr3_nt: TGTGCCAGCGGCGGACACCGTATTACTGAAGCTTTCTTT
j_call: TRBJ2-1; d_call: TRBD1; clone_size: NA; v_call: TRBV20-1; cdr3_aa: CSAREDRIHIRNNEQFF; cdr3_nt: TGCAGTGCTAGAGAGGACAGGATACACATTAGAAACAATGAGCAGTTCTTC
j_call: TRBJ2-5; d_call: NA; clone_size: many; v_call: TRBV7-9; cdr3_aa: CASSRVAVQETQYF; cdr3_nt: TGTGCCAGCAGCAGAGTAGCGGTTCAAGAGACCCAGTACTTC
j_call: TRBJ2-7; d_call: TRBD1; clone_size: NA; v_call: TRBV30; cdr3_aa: CAWSATGLSYEQYF; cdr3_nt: TGTGCCTGGAGTGCGACAGGGCTCTCCTACGAGCAGTACTTC
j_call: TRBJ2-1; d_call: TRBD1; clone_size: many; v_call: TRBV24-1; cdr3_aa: CATSDLGQGARYPANEQFF; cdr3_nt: TGTGCCACCAGTGATTTGGGACAGGGGGCCCGTTACCCCGCAAATGAGCAGTTCTTC
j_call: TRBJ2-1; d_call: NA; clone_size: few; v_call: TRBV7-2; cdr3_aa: CASSSPLVSYNEQFF; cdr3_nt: TGTGCCAGCAGCTCCCCCCTGGTATCCTACAATGAGCAGTTCTTC
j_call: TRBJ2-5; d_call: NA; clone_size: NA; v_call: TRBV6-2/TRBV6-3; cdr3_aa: CASRAGTTVLGETQYF; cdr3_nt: TGTGCCAGCAGGGCGGGAACGACAGTTCTCGGCGAGACCCAGTACTTC
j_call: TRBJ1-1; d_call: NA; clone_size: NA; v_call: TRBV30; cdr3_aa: CGSTENTEAFF; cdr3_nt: TGTGGATCGACAGAGAACACTGAAGCTTTCTTT
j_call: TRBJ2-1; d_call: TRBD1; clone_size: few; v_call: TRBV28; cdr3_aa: CASSYRGTGGDEQFF; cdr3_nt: TGTGCCAGCAGCTATAGGGGGACAGGGGGCGATGAGCAGTTCTTC
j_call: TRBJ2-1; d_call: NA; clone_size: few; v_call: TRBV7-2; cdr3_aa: CASSLEGGQQFF; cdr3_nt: TGTGCCAGCAGCTTAGAGGGCGGCCAGCAGTTCTTC
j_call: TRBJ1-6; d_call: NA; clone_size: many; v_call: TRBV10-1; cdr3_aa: CASAMTNSPLHF; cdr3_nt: TGCGCCAGCGCCATGACTAATTCACCCCTCCACTTT
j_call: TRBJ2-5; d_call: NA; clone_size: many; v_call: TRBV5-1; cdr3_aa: CASSIYNDGTQYF; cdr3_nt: TGCGCCAGCAGCATATACAATGATGGGACCCAGTACTTC
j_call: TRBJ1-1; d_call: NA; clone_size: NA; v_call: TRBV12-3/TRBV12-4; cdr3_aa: CASSFVGGNTEAFF; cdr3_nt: TGTGCCAGCAGTTTTGTAGGAGGGAACACTGAAGCTTTCTTT
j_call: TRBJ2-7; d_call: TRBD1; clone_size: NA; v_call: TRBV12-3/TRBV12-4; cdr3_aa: CASSLQQGNEQYF; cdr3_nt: TGTGCCAGCAGTTTACAACAGGGGAATGAGCAGTACTTC
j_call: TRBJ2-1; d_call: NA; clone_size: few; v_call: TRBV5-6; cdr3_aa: CASSINLDQYVNEQFF; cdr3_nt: TGTGCCAGCAGCATCAACCTGGACCAGTATGTTAATGAGCAGTTCTTC
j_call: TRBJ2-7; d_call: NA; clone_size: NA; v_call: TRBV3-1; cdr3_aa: CASGTGTFSYEQYF; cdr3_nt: TGTGCCAGCGGAACCGGGACTTTTTCCTACGAGCAGTACTTC
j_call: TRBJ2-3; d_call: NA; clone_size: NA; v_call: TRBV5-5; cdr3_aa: CASSSTGTPQGEQYF; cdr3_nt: TGTGCCAGCAGCTCGACCGGGACCCCCCAGGGAGAGCAGTATTTT
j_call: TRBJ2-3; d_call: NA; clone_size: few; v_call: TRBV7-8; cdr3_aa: CASSFWLGRTDTQYF; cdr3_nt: TGTGCCAGCAGCTTTTGGCTAGGAAGAACAGATACGCAGTATTTT
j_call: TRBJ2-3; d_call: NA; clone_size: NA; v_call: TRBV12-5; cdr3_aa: CASALRTDGSTQYF; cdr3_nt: TGTGCTAGTGCCCTGAGGACAGATGGGAGTACGCAGTATTTT
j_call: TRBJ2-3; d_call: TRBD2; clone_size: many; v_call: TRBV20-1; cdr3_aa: CSARGGDYRSADTQYF; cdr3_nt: TGCAGTGCTAGAGGGGGGGACTACCGGAGCGCAGATACGCAGTATTTT
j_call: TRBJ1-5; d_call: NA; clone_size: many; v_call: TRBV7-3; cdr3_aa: CASSLNRVDQPQHF; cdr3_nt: TGTGCCAGCAGCTTAAATAGAGTCGATCAGCCCCAGCATTTT
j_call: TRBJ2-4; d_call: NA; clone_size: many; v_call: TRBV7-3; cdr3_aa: CASSLDDRNIQYF; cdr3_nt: TGTGCCAGCAGCTTGGATGACAGAAACATTCAGTACTTC
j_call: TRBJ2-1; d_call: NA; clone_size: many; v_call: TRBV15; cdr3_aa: CATSGIAASSYNEQFF; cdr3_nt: TGTGCCACCAGCGGAATAGCGGCGAGCTCCTACAATGAGCAGTTCTTC
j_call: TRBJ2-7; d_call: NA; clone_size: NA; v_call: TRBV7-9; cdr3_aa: CASSPWISSYEQYF; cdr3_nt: TGTGCCAGCAGCCCCTGGATTAGCTCCTACGAGCAGTACTTC
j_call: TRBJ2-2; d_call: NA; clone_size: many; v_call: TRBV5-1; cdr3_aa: CASSLEGNTGELFF; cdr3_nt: TGCGCCAGCAGCTTGGAAGGGAACACCGGGGAGCTGTTTTTT
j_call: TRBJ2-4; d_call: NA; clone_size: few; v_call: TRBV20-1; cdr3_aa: CSARRTDLAKNIQYF; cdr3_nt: TGCAGTGCTAGACGGACAGACTTAGCCAAAAACATTCAGTACTTC
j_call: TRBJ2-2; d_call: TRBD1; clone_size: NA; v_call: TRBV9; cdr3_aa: CASSDPDRGLFGELFF; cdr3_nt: TGTGCCAGCAGCGACCCGGACAGGGGGCTGTTCGGGGAGCTGTTTTTT
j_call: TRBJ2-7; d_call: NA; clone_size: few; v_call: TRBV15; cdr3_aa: CATSRGYGRAYEQYF; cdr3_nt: TGTGCCACCAGCAGAGGGTATGGGCGAGCCTACGAGCAGTACTTC
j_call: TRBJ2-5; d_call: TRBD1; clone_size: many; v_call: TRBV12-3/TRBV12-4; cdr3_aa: CASSPSGTVGTQYF; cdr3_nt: TGTGCCAGCAGTCCCTCGGGGACAGTCGGGACCCAGTACTTC
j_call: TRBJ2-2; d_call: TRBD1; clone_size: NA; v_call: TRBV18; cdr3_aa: CASSQQGDTGELFF; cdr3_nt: TGTGCCAGCTCGCAACAGGGGGACACCGGGGAGCTGTTTTTT